This passage covers 24 T cell receptor beta chains from one sample sequenced in a study of CD8 T cells in Susac syndrome (dated by TCRdb to the late 2010s). The library was obtained by the immunoSEQ multiplex PCR assay. RNA was extracted using the RNeasy kit, and about 0.5 to 1 ug of the RNA was reverse transcribed with random hexamers. The public reads were reprocessed in TCRdb via fastp at Q25 and MiXCR, keeping in-frame beta chains. For every CDR3 protein sequence, its rows merge into one entry that carries the most common genes and DNA. A total of almost 450,000 distinct CDR3 sequences appear in this sample, 85% of them only once. The ten largest clones add up to 0.12% of the sample. Sequenced input: CD8+ T cells from PBMCs. These receptors were obtained from a human donor with multiple sclerosis.

The CDR3 protein is CASSPGFRGQGHSYEQYF. The CDR3 DNA is TGTGCCAGCAGCCCAGGATTTCGGGGGCAGGGGCATTCCTACGAGCAGTACTTC. The genes are TRBV7-2 and TRBJ2-7; TRBD1 or TRBD2 may be the D gene (6 bases each). V was clipped by 5 bases and J by 1 base, with 24 bases between them. The CDR3 is made up of 18 amino acids. The germline gives CDR1 SGHTA, CDR2 FQGNSA.

V usage is TRBV6-6 and J usage is TRBJ1-3; no firm D call. The CDR3 totals 12 residues. The V gene's germline CDR1 is MNHNY and CDR2 SVGAGI (reference sequence). Trimming took 7 bases from V and 3 from J, leaving 7 bases between them. CDR3 bases: TGTGCCAGCATAGGGCGTGGAAACACCATATATTTT. This encodes CASIGRGNTIYF.

In this sample, this clonotype turned up once. The junction departs from the called germline gene at one end, perhaps through a read error. The rearrangement uses TRBV2 and TRBJ2-1; TRBD2 might be the D (5 bases). The CDR3 is made up of 17 amino acids. CDR1 SNHLY and CDR2 FYNNEI come from the germline V gene. CDR3 DNA sequence: TGTGCCAGCATTGAAGGGTTGGACTTAGCTTCCTACAATGAGCAGTTCTTC. This gives the protein CASIEGLDLASYNEQFF.

CDR3 sequence (DNA): TGCAGTGCTAGAAAGACAGGAAACTATGGCTACACCTTC. As protein: CSARKTGNYGYTF. The V call is TRBV20-1, the J call TRBJ1-2; D might be TRBD1 (6 bases). The V gene's germline CDR1 is DFQATT and CDR2 SNEGSKA (reference sequence). V was clipped by 2 bases and J by 2 bases, with 9 bases between them. The CDR3 extends over 13 amino acids.

The V and J genes are TRBV11-3 and TRBJ2-2; 8 bases align to TRBD1. The CDR3 loop spans 15 amino acids. The V and J ends lost 5 bases and 0 bases, in that order; junction bases with no gene match: 2. Germline V gene sequence: CDR1 SGHNT, CDR2 YENEEA. CDR3 region: CASSRGQANTGELFF. The CDR3 DNA is TGTGCCAGCAGCCGGGGACAGGCGAACACCGGGGAGCTGTTTTTT.

The count of this clonotype is one. This chain joins TRBV6-5 and TRBJ2-7; D is possibly TRBD2 (5 bases). Germline-derived CDR1 and CDR2 are MNHEY and SVGAGI. V lost 6 bases and J lost 4, with 10 bases in between. There are 12 residues in the CDR3. The chain's CDR3 is CASRQPGYEQYF. The CDR3 nucleotides read TGTGCCAGCAGGCAGCCGGGATACGAGCAGTACTTC.

V usage is TRBV7-9 and J usage is TRBJ2-1; a weak D match, TRBD1 (5 bases). V dropped 0 bases and J dropped 6 bases, with 6 bases sitting between them. The CDR3 is made up of 13 amino acids. The germline CDR1 and CDR2 sequences are SEHNR and FQNEAQ (reference sequence). The CDR3 nucleotides are TGTGCCAGCAGCTTAGCAGGGGCCAATGAGCAGTTCTTC. Protein product: CASSLAGANEQFF.

Here the CDR3 reads CASSQGAGRESANEKLFF. As DNA, the CDR3 is TGCGCCAGCAGCCAAGGGGCGGGGCGGGAATCGGCTAATGAAAAACTGTTTTTT. The chain joins TRBV4-1 to TRBJ1-4; maybe TRBD1 (5 bases). CDR3 length: 18 amino acids. Trimming cost V 1 base and J 3 bases, with 18 bases left between them. Germline CDR1 MGHRA, CDR2 YSYEKL.

The CDR3 region is CSVELEGVAGGADTQYF. The CDR3 DNA is TGCAGCGTTGAACTAGAGGGGGTAGCGGGAGGAGCAGATACGCAGTATTTT. This sequence joins TRBV29-1 and TRBJ2-3; TRBD2 agrees at 10 bases. CDR3 size: 17 residues. V lost 2 bases to trimming and J lost 4 bases; unmatched junction nucleotides: 12. Per germline, CDR1 SQVTM and CDR2 ANQGSEA.

This CDR3 is CASSLFPPAGDEHLGYTF. CDR3 in DNA: TGTGCCAGCAGTTTATTCCCCCCGGCGGGGGACGAACACCTTGGCTACACCTTC. This chain connects TRBV28 to TRBJ1-2, with D possibly TRBD1 on 5 matching bases. CDR1 MDHEN and CDR2 SYDVKM come from the germline V gene. The CDR3 runs to 18 residues. Trimming shortened V by 1 base and J by 7 bases, and 25 bases separated the two germline ends.

J is TRBJ2-7 and V is TRBV12-3 or TRBV12-4; the D gene is possibly TRBD2 (6 bases). Trimming stripped 4 bases from V and 2 bases from J, with 21 bases between. The CDR3 runs to 17 residues. CDR3 DNA sequence: TGTGCCAGCAGTTATGGGGGAGGCGGGCTGGAAGCCTACGAGCAGTACTTC. It encodes CASSYGGGGLEAYEQYF.

This chain joins TRBV9 and TRBJ1-2; 11 bases map to TRBD1. The germline V gene encodes CDR1 SGDLS and CDR2 YYNGEE. The CDR3 is made up of 15 amino acids. Trimming at V came to 4 bases and at J to 4 bases, leaving 6 bases not matched to a gene. The CDR3 spells CASSIGQGAAYGYTF. CDR3 nucleotide sequence: TGTGCCAGCAGCATAGGACAGGGGGCAGCCTATGGCTACACCTTC.

The chain joins TRBV27 to TRBJ2-6; the match to TRBD1 covers 9 bases. CDR3 length equals 15 residues. The trim removed 4 bases at V and 10 bases at J, leaving 8 bases unmatched. Germline assignment: CDR1 MNHEY and CDR2 SMNVEV (reference sequence). The CDR3 DNA follows: TGTGCCAGCAGTTCCGGGACAGGGTTCGGAAACGTCCTGACTTTC. Its translation: CASSSGTGFGNVLTF.

The V call is TRBV6-1, the J call TRBJ1-1; a possible D gene is TRBD1 (5 bases). Germline lookup yields CDR1 MNHNS and CDR2 SASEGT. V lost 2 bases and J lost 0, with 13 bases in between. The CDR3 contains 16 residues. The CDR3: CASSEQSGTMNTEAFF. Here the CDR3 DNA reads TGTGCCAGCAGTGAACAGTCAGGGACCATGAACACTGAAGCTTTCTTT.

The rearrangement uses TRBV19 and TRBJ1-2, with 7 bases fitting TRBD1. Germline trimming cut 6 bases from V and 6 bases from J; bases unmatched to any gene: 13. There are 15 residues in the CDR3. Germline lookup yields CDR1 LNHDA and CDR2 SQIVND (reference sequence). The CDR3: CASSPWTGSIDGYTF. Here the CDR3 DNA reads TGTGCCAGTAGCCCTTGGACAGGTTCGATCGATGGCTACACCTTC.

Remarks on this clonotype: The junction departs from germline at one end; a sequencing error may be responsible. The chain employs TRBV20-1 and TRBJ1-5; no firm D call. Per the germline V gene, CDR1 is DFQATT and CDR2 is SNEGSKA (reference sequence). The CDR3 has 12 amino acids. The CDR3 is CQKPYSNHPQHF. CDR3 DNA sequence: TGCCAGAAGCCATATAGCAATCACCCCCAGCATTTT.

The chain uses TRBV5-1 and TRBJ1-2; D remains ambiguous. Germline CDR1 reads SGHRS; CDR2 reads YFSETQ. V was clipped by 1 base and J by 0 bases, with 10 bases between them. The CDR3 consists of 15 residues. The CDR3 sequence: CASSLRPVANYGYTF. CDR3 nucleotide sequence: TGCGCCAGCAGCTTGCGGCCGGTAGCTAACTATGGCTACACCTTC.

This clonotype was observed once. The CDR3 is CASSTKNSNEQFF. In nucleotides, the CDR3 is TGTGCCAGCAGTACCAAGAATAGCAATGAGCAGTTCTTC. This chain uses TRBV6-1 with TRBJ2-1; D gene ambiguous. Trimming removed 5 bases at V and 6 bases at J, with 11 bases between. Per the germline V gene, CDR1 is MNHNS and CDR2 is SASEGT. CDR3 length: 13 residues.

The rearrangement joins TRBV12-3 or TRBV12-4 to TRBJ1-2, with a possible D match to TRBD1 (5 bases). Deletions cut 6 bases from V and 2 bases from J, with 16 bases between. This CDR3 spans 15 amino acids. CDR3 in amino acids: CASSPYGAGNYGYTF. In DNA, the CDR3 is TGTGCCAGCAGCCCTTATGGGGCAGGGAACTATGGCTACACCTTC.

This clonotype was counted between two and nine times. The genes are TRBV28 and TRBJ2-5, with 7 positions matching TRBD1. The V gene end was trimmed by 6 bases and the J gene end by 1 base; junction bases not matched to a gene: 8. Germline V lookup: CDR1 MDHEN, CDR2 SYDVKM. The CDR3 extends over 15 amino acids. The CDR3 spells CASRSTGQIQETQYF. DNA of the CDR3: TGTGCCAGCAGGTCCACGGGACAGATCCAAGAGACCCAGTACTTC.

The CDR3 nucleotides are TGTGCCAGCAGCTTAGAAGAGGGAATCTTCTACGAGCAGTACTTC. It is translated as CASSLEEGIFYEQYF. The chain has TRBV11-1 and TRBJ2-7; TRBD2 is a possible D gene (5 bases). This CDR3 has 15 amino acids. Germline V gene data show CDR1 as SGHAT and CDR2 as FQDESV (reference sequence). Trimming took 1 base from V and 3 from J, leaving 13 bases between them. The variable domain in full, completed from reference TRBV11-1 and TRBJ2-7, reads EAEVAQSPRYKITEKSQAVAFWCDPISGHATLYWYRQILGQGPELLVQFQDESVVDDSQLPKDRFSAERLKGVDSTLKIQPAELGDSAMYLCASSLEEGIFYEQYFGPGTRLTVT.

V gene TRBV3-1 combines with J gene TRBJ2-7; 8 nucleotides match TRBD1. CDR1 LGHDT and CDR2 YNNKEL come from the germline V gene (reference sequence). The CDR3 extends over 14 amino acids. The J segment lost 2 bases and the V segment lost 4 bases, leaving 4 bases of the junction unmatched. CDR3 sequence (DNA): TGTGCCAGCAGCCCGGACAGGGAGGCCTACGAGCAGTACTTC. It codes for CASSPDREAYEQYF.

The chain uses TRBV29-1 and TRBJ2-7; TRBD2 matches at 9 bases. V shed 4 bases, J shed 1 base, and the junction held 8 bases outside the gene matches. Germline values: CDR1 SQVTM, CDR2 ANQGSEA. The CDR3 runs to 15 residues. CDR3 sequence: CSVGLAGTESYEQYF. CDR3 in DNA: TGCAGCGTTGGTCTAGCGGGAACGGAATCCTACGAGCAGTACTTC.

This chain uses TRBV27 with TRBJ2-1, with TRBD1 matching 7 bases. J gave up 4 bases and V 1 base, and 4 bases lay outside the gene matches. The CDR3 runs 15 residues. The germline CDR1 and CDR2 sequences are MNHEY and SMNVEV (reference sequence). CDR3 coding DNA: TGTGCCAGCAGTTTATATTCAGGGGGATACAATGAGCAGTTCTTC. Protein product: CASSLYSGGYNEQFF.